A selection of T cell receptor beta chains follows, all from one sample in a study of T cells in Graves' hyperthyroidism and ophthalmopathy. MiXCR was run by TCRdb on the multiplex PCR reads, yielding one entry per CDR3 protein. The sample holds 500,000 to 600,000 distinct CDR3 sequences, about half seen once. Sequenced material: peripheral blood or thyroid tissue (not recorded which). These receptors all come from an adult woman with Graves' disease, either hyperthyroidism or ophthalmopathy (not recorded which). Both conserved end residues are part of each CDR3. Each record gives: clone size, J gene, V gene, D gene, CDR3 protein, CDR3 DNA. D genes are given only for firm matches. Where a row states a size, it is once, few, many or the class of an expanded clone; other rows omit it.

>few|TRBJ2-7|TRBV7-9|TRBD2
CASSLRRVAGKDEQYF
TGTGCCAGCAGCCTCCGGCGTGTAGCGGGAAAGGACGAGCAGTACTTC
>.|TRBJ1-5|TRBV2|.
CASGEFRGIGNQHF
TGTGCCAGCGGGGAATTCAGGGGTATCGGCAATCAGCATTTT
>.|TRBJ1-1|TRBV5-1|.
CASRMETQNTEAFF
TGCGCCAGCAGAATGGAGACTCAGAACACTGAAGCTTTCTTT
>.|TRBJ1-2|TRBV5-5|TRBD1
CASSLWTGKMDYTF
TGTGCCAGCAGCTTGTGGACAGGGAAGATGGACTACACCTTC
>.|TRBJ1-4|TRBV30|.
CAWRRDQGEKLFF
TGTGCCTGGCGGCGGGACCAGGGTGAAAAACTGTTTTTT
>.|TRBJ2-7|TRBV7-2|TRBD2
CASSLRLAEYEQYF
TGTGCCAGCAGCTTGAGACTAGCGGAATACGAGCAGTACTTC
>.|TRBJ1-4|TRBV20-1|TRBD1
CSARGQGGVNEKLFF
TGCAGTGCTCGCGGACAGGGAGGGGTAAATGAAAAACTGTTTTTT
>.|TRBJ1-5|TRBV25-1|.
CASLTGSNQPQHF
TGTGCCAGCTTAACAGGGAGCAATCAGCCCCAGCATTTT
>.|TRBJ2-7|TRBV11-2|TRBD1
CASSTDRGFYEQYF
TGTGCCAGCAGCACGGACAGGGGATTCTACGAGCAGTACTTC
>many|TRBJ1-2|TRBV3-1|.
CASSQALVDYTF
TGTGCCAGCAGCCAGGCTTTAGTTGACTACACCTTC
>few|TRBJ1-6|TRBV20-1|TRBD1
CSAHRDSNSPLHF
TGCAGTGCTCACCGGGACAGTAATTCACCCCTCCACTTT
>.|TRBJ2-7|TRBV18|.
CASSLDPGGGYEQYF
TGTGCCAGCTCACTCGATCCGGGGGGCGGCTACGAGCAGTACTTC
>many|TRBJ1-4|TRBV12-3/TRBV12-4|.
CASSLNRNEKLFF
TGTGCCAGCAGTTTGAACAGAAACGAAAAACTGTTTTTT
>.|TRBJ2-7|TRBV7-2|TRBD2
CASSWAGASGAYEQYF
TGTGCCAGCAGCTGGGCCGGGGCTAGCGGGGCCTACGAGCAGTACTTC
>many|TRBJ1-2|TRBV7-2|.
CASSPRTVLDGYTF
TGTGCCAGCAGCCCGCGGACAGTCTTGGATGGCTACACCTTC
>few|TRBJ1-2|TRBV7-2|TRBD1
CASSRHATGNYGYTF
TGTGCCAGCAGCCGTCACGCGACAGGGAACTATGGCTACACCTTC
>many|TRBJ1-1|TRBV20-1|.
CSATRQPNTEAFF
TGCAGTGCCACCAGACAGCCGAACACTGAAGCTTTCTTT
>many|TRBJ1-2|TRBV6-6|.
CASRQAGGTNYGYTF
TGTGCCAGCAGACAGGCGGGAGGGACCAACTATGGCTACACCTTC
>many|TRBJ2-7|TRBV7-8|.
CASSPKGPLYEQYF
TGTGCCAGCAGCCCCAAGGGGCCCCTCTACGAGCAGTACTTC
>.|TRBJ1-1|TRBV5-1|.
CASSLSGKADTEAFF
TGCGCCAGCAGCTTGTCGGGTAAGGCGGACACTGAAGCTTTCTTT
>few|TRBJ1-1|TRBV29-1|TRBD1
CSVRLTGPGEAFF
TGCAGCGTTCGATTGACAGGGCCGGGTGAAGCTTTCTTT
>many|TRBJ1-4|TRBV14|.
CASSQSRGRWNEKLFF
TGTGCCAGCAGCCAGAGTCGGGGCAGGTGGAATGAAAAACTGTTTTTT
>.|TRBJ2-2|TRBV7-2|.
CASSRDPPGTGELFF
TGTGCCAGCAGCCGAGACCCCCCTGGCACCGGGGAGCTGTTTTTT
>.|TRBJ2-5|TRBV7-9|TRBD2
CASSLGGLVEETQYF
TGTGCCAGCAGCTTAGGAGGACTAGTGGAAGAGACCCAGTACTTC
>many|TRBJ1-1|TRBV2|TRBD1
CASSGTGGSNTEAFF
TGTGCCAGCAGTGGGACAGGGGGCTCGAACACTGAAGCTTTCTTT
>few|TRBJ1-5|TRBV25-1|.
CASSEGQAGNQPQHF
TGTGCCAGCAGTGAGGGGCAGGCCGGCAATCAGCCCCAGCATTTT
>once|TRBJ2-2|TRBV11-2|TRBD2
CASSLVGRVGNTGELFF
TGTGCCAGCAGCTTAGTCGGGAGGGTTGGTAACACCGGGGAGCTGTTTTTT
>.|TRBJ1-6|TRBV7-9|TRBD1
CASSFRAGGNSPLHF
TGCGCCAGCAGCTTTCGAGCAGGGGGAAATTCACCCCTCCACTTT
>.|TRBJ1-5|TRBV20-1|.
CSARVTNVQREGGNQPQHF
TGCAGTGCTAGAGTCACTAACGTCCAGCGGGAGGGGGGAAACCAGCCCCAGCATTTT